This T cell receptor (beta chain) is from a study of T cell responses to AZD1222 COVID-19 vaccine. The junction had 5 bases not matched to a gene; V was cut back by 5 bases and J by 5 bases. The V gene's germline CDR1 is LNHDA and CDR2 SQIVND (reference sequence). The CDR3 is 14 amino acids. Turning to this clone: Its antigen is unidentified.

Sequencing used immunoSEQ multiplex PCR; TCRdb keeps in-frame clones, though not all of them. The table lists 90,000 to 95,000 clones, more than 70% of them singletons. General observations from the study: Nearly half of unique spike-specific TCRs reportedly avoided B.1.351 and B.1.1.7 mutated regions. Only a handful of people who got AZD1222 tested seropositive at baseline.

Sequenced material: peripheral blood, taken on day 0 of AZD1222 vaccination. V usage is TRBV19 and J usage is TRBJ2-1; 8 bases are shared with TRBD1. This TCR derives from an adult in good health. DNA for the CDR3: TGTGCCAGTAGTCCTCAGGACAGGGACAATGAGCAGTTCTTC. Translating it yields CASSPQDRDNEQFF.